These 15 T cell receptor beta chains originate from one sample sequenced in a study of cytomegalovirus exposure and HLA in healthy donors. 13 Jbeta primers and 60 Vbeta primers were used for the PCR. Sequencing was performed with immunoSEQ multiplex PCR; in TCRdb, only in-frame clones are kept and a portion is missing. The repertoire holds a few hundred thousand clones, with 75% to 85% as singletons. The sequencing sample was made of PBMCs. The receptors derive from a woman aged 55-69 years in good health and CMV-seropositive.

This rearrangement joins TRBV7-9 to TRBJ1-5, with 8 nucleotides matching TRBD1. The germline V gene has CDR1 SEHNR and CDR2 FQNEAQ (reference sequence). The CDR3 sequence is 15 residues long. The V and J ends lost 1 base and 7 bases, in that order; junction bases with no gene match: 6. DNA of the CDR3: TGTGCCAGCAGCTTAGGAGGACAGGGAGGACAGCCCCAGCATTTT. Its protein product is CASSLGGQGGQPQHF.

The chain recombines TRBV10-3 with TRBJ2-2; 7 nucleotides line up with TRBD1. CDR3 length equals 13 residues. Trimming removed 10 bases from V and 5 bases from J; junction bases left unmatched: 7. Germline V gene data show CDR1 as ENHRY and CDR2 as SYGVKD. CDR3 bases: TGTGCCAACCGACAGGGCCCTACCGGGGAGCTGTTTTTT. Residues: CANRQGPTGELFF.

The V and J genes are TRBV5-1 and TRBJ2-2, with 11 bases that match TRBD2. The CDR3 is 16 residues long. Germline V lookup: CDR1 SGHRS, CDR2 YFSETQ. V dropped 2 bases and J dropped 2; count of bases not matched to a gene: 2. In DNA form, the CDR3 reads TGCGCCAGCAGCTTACTAGCGGGAGCAAACACCGGGGAGCTGTTTTTT. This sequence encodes CASSLLAGANTGELFF.

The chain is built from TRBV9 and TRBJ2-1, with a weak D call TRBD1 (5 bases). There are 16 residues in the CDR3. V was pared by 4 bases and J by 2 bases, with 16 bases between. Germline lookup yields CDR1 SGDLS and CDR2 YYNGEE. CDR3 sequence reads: CASSSRTPRAYNEQFF. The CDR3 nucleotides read TGTGCCAGCAGCTCCCGGACACCCCGCGCCTACAATGAGCAGTTCTTC.

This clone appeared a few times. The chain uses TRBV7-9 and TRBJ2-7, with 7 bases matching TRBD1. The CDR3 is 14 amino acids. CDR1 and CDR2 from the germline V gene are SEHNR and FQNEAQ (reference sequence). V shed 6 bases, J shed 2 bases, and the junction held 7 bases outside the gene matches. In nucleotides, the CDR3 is TGTGCCAGCAGTCGTGGACAGGAGGCCTACGAGCAGTACTTC. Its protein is CASSRGQEAYEQYF.

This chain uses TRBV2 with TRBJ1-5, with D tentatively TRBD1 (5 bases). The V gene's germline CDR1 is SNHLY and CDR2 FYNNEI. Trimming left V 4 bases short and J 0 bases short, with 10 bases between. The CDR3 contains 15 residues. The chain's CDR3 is CASSGGRISNQPQHF. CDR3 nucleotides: TGTGCCAGCAGTGGGGGCCGAATTAGCAATCAGCCCCAGCATTTT. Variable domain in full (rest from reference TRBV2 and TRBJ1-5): EPEVTQTPSHQVTQMGQEVILRCVPISNHLYFYWYRQILGQKVEFLVSFYNNEISEKSEIFDDQFSVERPDGSNFTLKIRSTKLEDSAMYFCASSGGRISNQPQHFGDGTRLSIL.

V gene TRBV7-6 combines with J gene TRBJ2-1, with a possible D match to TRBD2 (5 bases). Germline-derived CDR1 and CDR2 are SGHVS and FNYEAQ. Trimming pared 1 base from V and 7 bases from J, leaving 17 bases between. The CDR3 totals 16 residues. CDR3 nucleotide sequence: TGTGCCAGCAGCTTAGGCGGCTCTTTACTAGGGAATGAGCAGTTCTTC. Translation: CASSLGGSLLGNEQFF. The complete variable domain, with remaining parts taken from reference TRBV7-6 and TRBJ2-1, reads GAGVSQSPRYKVTKRGQDVALRCDPISGHVSLYWYRQALGQGPEFLTYFNYEAQQDKSGLPNDRFSAERPEGSISTLTIQRTEQRDSAMYRCASSLGGSLLGNEQFFGPGTRLTVL.

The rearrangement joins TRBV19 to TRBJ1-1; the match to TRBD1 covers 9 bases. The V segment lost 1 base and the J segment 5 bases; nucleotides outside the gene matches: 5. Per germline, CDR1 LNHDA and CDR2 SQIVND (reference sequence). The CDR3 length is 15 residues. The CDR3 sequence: CASSIGGTGRTEAFF. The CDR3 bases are TGTGCCAGTAGTATAGGCGGGACAGGGAGAACTGAAGCTTTCTTT.

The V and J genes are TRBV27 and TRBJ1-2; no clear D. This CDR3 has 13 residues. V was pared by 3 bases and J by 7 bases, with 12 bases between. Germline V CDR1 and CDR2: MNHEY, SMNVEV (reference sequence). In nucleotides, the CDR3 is TGTGCCAGCAGTTTGGAGGGAGGGATTGGCTACACCTTC. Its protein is CASSLEGGIGYTF.

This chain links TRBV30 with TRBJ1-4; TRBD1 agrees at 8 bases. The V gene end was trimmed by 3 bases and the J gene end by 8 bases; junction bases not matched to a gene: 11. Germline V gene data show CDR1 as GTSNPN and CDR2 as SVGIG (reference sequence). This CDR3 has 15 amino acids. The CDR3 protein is CAWSDQDRGGEKLFF. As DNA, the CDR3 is TGTGCCTGGAGCGACCAAGACAGGGGCGGGGAAAAACTGTTTTTT.

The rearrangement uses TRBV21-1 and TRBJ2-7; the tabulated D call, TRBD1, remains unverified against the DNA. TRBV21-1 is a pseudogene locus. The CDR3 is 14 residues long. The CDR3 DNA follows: TGTGCCAGCAGCAAGCGACAGGTTCGCTACGAGCAGTACTTC. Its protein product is CASSKRQVRYEQYF.

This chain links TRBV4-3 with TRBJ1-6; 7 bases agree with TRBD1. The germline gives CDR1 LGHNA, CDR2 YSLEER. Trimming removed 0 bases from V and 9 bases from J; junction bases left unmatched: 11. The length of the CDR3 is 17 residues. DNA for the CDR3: TGCGCCAGCAGCCAAGAGTTTTCGGGACAGTGGGGTTCACCCCTCCACTTT. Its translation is CASSQEFSGQWGSPLHF.

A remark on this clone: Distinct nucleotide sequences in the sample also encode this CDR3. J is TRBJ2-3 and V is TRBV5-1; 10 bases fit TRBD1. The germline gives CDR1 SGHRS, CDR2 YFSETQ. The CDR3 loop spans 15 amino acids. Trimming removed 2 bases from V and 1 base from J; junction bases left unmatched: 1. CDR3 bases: TGCGCCAGCAGCTTAGGACAGGGGGGCACAGATACGCAGTATTTT. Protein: CASSLGQGGTDTQYF.

The CDR3 nucleotides read TGCGCCAGCAGTGACTCTAGCGGAGGGGGTAGTGAGCAGTTCTTC. Residues: CASSDSSGGGSEQFF. V usage is TRBV5-1 and J usage is TRBJ2-1, with D possibly matching TRBD2 (7 bases). V lost 5 bases and J lost 9, with 21 bases in between. The CDR3 runs to 15 residues. CDR1 SGHRS and CDR2 YFSETQ come from the germline V gene.

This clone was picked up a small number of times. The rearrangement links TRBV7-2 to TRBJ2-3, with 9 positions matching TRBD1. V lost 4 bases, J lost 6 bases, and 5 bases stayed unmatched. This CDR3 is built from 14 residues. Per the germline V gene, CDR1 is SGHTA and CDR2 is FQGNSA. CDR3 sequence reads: CASSSTGGLDTQYF. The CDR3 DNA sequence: TGTGCCAGCAGCTCCACAGGGGGCTTGGATACGCAGTATTTT.